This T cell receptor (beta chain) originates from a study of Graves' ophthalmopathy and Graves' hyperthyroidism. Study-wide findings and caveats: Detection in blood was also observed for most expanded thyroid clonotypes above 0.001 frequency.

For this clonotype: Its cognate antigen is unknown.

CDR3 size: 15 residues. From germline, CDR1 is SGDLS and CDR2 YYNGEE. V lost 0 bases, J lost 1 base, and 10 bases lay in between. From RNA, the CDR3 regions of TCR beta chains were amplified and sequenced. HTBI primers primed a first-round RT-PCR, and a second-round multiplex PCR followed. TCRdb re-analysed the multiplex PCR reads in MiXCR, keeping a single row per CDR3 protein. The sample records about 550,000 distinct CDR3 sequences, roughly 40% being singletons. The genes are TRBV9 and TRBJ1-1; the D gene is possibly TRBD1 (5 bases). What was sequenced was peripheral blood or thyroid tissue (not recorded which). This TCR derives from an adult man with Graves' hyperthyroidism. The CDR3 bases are TGTGCCAGCAGCGTAGCCCTGCAGGGGAACACTGAAGCTTTCTTT. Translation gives CASSVALQGNTEAFF.